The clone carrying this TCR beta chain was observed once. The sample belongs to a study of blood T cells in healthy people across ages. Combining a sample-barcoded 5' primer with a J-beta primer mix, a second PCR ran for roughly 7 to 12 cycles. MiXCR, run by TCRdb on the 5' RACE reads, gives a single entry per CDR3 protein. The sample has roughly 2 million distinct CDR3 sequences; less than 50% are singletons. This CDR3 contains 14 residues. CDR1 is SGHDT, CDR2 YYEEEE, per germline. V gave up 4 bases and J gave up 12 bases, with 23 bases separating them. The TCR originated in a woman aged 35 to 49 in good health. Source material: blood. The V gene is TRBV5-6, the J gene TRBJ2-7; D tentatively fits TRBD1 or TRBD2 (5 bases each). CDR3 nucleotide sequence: TGTGCCAGCAGCCCAGGTGGGACCCCAACTCTGCGGTACTTC. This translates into CASSPGGTPTLRYF.